This TCR beta chain was observed in a study of blood T cell repertoires in COVID-19. The CDR3 spans 18 residues. V dropped 2 bases and J dropped 4; count of bases not matched to a gene: 10. The germline V gene has CDR1 MNHEY and CDR2 SVGEGT. Produced via immunoSEQ multiplex PCR; TCRdb's table is partial and in-frame only. The table includes 250,000 to 350,000 clones, approximately 86% detected once. The receptor was isolated from a woman in her 70s with COVID-19, enrolled during active disease. The rearrangement joins TRBV6-2 or TRBV6-3 to TRBJ2-5; 13 nucleotides agree with TRBD2. Material for sequencing was peripheral blood. The CDR3 sequence: CASSYRGLAGKEVETQYF. Written as DNA, the CDR3 is TGTGCCAGCAGTTACAGGGGACTAGCGGGGAAGGAGGTAGAGACCCAGTACTTC.